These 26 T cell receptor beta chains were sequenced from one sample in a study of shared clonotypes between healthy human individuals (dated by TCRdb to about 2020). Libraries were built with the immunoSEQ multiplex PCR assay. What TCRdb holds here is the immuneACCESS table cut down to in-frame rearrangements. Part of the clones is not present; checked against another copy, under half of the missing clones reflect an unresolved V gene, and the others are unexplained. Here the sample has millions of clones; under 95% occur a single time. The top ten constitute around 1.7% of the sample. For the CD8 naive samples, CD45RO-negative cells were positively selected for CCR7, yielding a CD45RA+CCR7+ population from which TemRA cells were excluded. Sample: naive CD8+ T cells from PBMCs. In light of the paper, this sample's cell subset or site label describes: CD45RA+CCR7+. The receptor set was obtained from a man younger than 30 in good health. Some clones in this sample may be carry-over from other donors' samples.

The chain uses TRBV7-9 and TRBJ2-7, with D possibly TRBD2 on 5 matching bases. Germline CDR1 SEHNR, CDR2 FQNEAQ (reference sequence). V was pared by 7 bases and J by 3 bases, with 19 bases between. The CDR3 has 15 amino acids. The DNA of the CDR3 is TGTGCCAGCATCCCCGGACGGGGATACGACTACGAGCAGTACTTC. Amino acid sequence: CASIPGRGYDYEQYF.

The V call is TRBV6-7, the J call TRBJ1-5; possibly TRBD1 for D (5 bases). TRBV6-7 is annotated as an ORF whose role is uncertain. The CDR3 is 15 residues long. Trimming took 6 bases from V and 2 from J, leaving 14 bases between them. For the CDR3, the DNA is TGTGCCAGCAGACGGGACTTAGAATGCAATCAGCCCCAGCATTTT. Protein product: CASRRDLECNQPQHF.

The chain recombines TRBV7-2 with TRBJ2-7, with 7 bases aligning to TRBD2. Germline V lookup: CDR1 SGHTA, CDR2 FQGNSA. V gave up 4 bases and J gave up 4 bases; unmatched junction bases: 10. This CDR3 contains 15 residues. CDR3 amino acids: CASSYGLGAGYEQYF. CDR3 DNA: TGTGCCAGCAGCTACGGACTAGGGGCGGGTTACGAGCAGTACTTC.

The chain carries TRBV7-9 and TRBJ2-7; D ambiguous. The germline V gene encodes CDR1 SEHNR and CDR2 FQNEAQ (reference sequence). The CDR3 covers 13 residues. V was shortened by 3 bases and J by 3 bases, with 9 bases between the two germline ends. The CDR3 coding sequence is TGTGCCAGCAGCTTCTCCGCCGACTACGAGCAGTACTTC. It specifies CASSFSADYEQYF. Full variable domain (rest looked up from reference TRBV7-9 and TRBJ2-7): DTGVSQNPRHKITKRGQNVTFRCDPISEHNRLYWYRQTLGQGPEFLTYFQNEAQLEKSRLLSDRFSAERPKGSFSTLEIQRTEQGDSAMYLCASSFSADYEQYFGPGTRLTVT.

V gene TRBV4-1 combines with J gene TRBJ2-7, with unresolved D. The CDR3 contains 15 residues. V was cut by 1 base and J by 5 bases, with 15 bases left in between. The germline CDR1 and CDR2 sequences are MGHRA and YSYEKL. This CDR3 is CASSQGVSASDEQYF. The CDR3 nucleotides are TGCGCCAGCAGCCAAGGGGTCAGTGCTTCGGACGAGCAGTACTTC.

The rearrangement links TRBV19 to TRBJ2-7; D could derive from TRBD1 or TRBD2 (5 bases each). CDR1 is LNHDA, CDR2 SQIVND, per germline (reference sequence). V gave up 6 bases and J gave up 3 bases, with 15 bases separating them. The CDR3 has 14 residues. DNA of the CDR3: TGTGCCAGTAGACCTCCGGGACGGTTCTACGAGCAGTACTTC. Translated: CASRPPGRFYEQYF.

The CDR3 sequence: CASSPDYKFTGELFF. The CDR3 bases are TGTGCCAGCAGTCCAGACTACAAGTTCACCGGGGAGCTGTTTTTT. The V gene is TRBV7-2, the J gene TRBJ2-2; the D gene is possibly TRBD2 (5 bases). Trimming removed 6 bases at V and 4 bases at J, with 15 bases between. The CDR3 covers 15 residues. Germline V gene lookup returns CDR1 SGHTA and CDR2 FQGNSA.

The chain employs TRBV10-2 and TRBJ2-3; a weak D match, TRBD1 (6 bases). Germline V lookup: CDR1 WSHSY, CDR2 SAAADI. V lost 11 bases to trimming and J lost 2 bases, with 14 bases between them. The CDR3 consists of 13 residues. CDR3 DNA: TGCGCCGCAGGGGTGGGTAACACAGATACGCAGTATTTT. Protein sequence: CAAGVGNTDTQYF.

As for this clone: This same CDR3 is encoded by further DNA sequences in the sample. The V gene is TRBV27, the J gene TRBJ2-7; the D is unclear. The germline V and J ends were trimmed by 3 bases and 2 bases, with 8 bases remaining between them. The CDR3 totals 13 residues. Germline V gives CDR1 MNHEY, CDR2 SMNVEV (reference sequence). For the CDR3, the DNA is TGTGCCAGCAGTTTGGGCCTAACCTACGAGCAGTACTTC. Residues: CASSLGLTYEQYF.

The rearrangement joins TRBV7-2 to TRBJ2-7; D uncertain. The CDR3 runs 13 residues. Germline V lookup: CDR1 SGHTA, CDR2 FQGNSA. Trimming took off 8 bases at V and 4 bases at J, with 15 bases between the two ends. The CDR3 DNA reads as TGTGCCAGCGCCCCCGGTGCCCTATACGAGCAGTACTTC. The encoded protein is CASAPGALYEQYF.

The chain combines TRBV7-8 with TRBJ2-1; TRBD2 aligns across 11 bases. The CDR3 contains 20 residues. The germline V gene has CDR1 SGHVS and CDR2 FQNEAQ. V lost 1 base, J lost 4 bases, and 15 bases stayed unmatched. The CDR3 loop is CASSLVVRAASGRQYNEQFF. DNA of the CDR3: TGTGCCAGCAGCTTAGTCGTCCGCGCGGCTAGCGGGAGGCAGTACAATGAGCAGTTCTTC.

The CDR3 sequence is CASSLRTSSYEQFF. The CDR3 DNA follows: TGTGCCAGCAGCTTGCGTACTAGCAGCTATGAGCAGTTCTTC. The chain recombines TRBV5-6 with TRBJ2-1; a weak D match, TRBD2 (6 bases). The CDR3 has 14 amino acids. The germline V gene has CDR1 SGHDT and CDR2 YYEEEE. V lost 1 base, J lost 8 bases, and 13 bases lay in between.

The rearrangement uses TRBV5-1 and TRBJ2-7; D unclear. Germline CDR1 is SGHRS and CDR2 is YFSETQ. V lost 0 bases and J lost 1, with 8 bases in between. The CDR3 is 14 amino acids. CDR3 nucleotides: TGCGCCAGCAGCTTGGCCGCATATTCCTACGAGCAGTACTTC. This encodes CASSLAAYSYEQYF.

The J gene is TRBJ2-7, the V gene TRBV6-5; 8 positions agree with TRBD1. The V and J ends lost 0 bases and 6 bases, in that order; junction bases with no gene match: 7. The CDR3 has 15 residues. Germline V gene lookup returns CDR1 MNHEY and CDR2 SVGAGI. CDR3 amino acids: CASSYSRGRGLEQYF. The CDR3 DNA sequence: TGTGCCAGCAGTTACTCACGGGGCAGGGGGCTCGAGCAGTACTTC.

CDR3 protein: CSVGVETDTQYF. The CDR3 region has the DNA TGCAGCGTGGGGGTGGAGACAGATACGCAGTATTTT. The chain combines TRBV29-1 with TRBJ2-3; either TRBD1 or TRBD2 may supply D (5 bases each). Trimming cost V 6 bases and J 3 bases, with 10 bases left between them. The CDR3 length is 12 residues. In germline, CDR1 is SQVTM, CDR2 ANQGSEA.

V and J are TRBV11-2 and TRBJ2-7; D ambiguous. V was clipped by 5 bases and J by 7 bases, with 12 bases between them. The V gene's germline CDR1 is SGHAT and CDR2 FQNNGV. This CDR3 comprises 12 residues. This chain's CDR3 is CASSPGSWEQYF. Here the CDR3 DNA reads TGTGCCAGCAGCCCTGGGTCTTGGGAGCAGTACTTC. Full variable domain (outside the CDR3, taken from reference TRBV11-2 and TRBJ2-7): EAGVAQSPRYKIIEKRQSVAFWCNPISGHATLYWYQQILGQGPKLLIQFQNNGVVDDSQLPKDRFSAERLKGVDSTLKIQPAKLEDSAVYLCASSPGSWEQYFGPGTRLTVT.

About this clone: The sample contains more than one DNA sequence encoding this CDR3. In DNA form, the CDR3 reads TGCAGCGTTGAGGGGTTAGCGGGAGTCTACGAGCAGTACTTC. Residues: CSVEGLAGVYEQYF. The V and J genes are TRBV29-1 and TRBJ2-7, with 9 bases lining up with TRBD2. Germline assignment: CDR1 SQVTM and CDR2 ANQGSEA. V lost 3 bases and J lost 3; bases outside the gene matches: 6. This CDR3 spans 14 amino acids.

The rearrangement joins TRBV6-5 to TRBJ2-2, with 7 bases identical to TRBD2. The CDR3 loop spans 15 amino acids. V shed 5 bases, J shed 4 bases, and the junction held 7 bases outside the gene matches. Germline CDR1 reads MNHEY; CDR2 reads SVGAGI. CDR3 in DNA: TGTGCCAGCAGTGCCCGACTAGCCTTCACCGGGGAGCTGTTTTTT. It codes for CASSARLAFTGELFF.

In DNA form, the CDR3 reads TGCGCCAGCAGCCAAGGCCGGGCGGGCGAGCAGTACTTC. Translated: CASSQGRAGEQYF. The chain employs TRBV4-3 and TRBJ2-7; perhaps TRBD2 as D (5 bases). V lost 1 base and J lost 6, with 10 bases in between. The CDR3 is made up of 13 amino acids. In germline, CDR1 is LGHNA, CDR2 YSLEER.

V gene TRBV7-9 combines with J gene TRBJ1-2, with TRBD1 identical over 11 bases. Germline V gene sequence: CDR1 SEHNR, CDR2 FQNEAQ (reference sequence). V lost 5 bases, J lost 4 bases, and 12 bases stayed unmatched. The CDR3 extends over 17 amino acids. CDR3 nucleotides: TGTGCCAGCAGCCCGGGACAGGGGGACCACATAGGCTATGGCTACACCTTC. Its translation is CASSPGQGDHIGYGYTF.

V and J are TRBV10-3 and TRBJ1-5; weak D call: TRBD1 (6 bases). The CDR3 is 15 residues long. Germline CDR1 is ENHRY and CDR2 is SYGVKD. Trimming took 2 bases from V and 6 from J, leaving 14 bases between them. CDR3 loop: CAISEGGPLRQPQHF. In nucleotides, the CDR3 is TGTGCCATCAGTGAGGGGGGGCCTCTTCGTCAGCCCCAGCATTTT.

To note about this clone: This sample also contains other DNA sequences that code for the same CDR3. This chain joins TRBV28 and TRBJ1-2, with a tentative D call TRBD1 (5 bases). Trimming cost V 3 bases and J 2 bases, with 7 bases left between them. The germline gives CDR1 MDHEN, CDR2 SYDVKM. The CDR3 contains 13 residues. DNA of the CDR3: TGTGCCAGCAGTTTGAGGGGAAACTATGGCTACACCTTC. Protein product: CASSLRGNYGYTF.

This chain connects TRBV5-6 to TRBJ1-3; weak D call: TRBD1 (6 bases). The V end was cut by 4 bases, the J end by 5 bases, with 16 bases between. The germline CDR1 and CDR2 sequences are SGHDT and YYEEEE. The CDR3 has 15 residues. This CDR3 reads CASSAWTAGRNTIYF. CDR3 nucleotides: TGTGCCAGCAGCGCCTGGACAGCGGGGCGAAACACCATATATTTT.

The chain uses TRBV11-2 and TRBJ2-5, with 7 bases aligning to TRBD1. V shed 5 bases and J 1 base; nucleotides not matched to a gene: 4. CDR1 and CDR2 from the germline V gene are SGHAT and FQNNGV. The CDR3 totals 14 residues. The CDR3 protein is CASSRTGVQETQYF. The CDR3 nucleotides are TGTGCCAGCAGCCGAACAGGGGTCCAAGAGACCCAGTACTTC.

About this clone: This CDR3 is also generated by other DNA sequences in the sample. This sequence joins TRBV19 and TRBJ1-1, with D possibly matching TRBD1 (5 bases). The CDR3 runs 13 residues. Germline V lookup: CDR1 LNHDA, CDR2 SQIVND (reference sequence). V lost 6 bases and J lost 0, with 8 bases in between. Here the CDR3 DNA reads TGTGCCAGTAGCTTGACAGTGAACACTGAAGCTTTCTTT. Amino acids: CASSLTVNTEAFF.

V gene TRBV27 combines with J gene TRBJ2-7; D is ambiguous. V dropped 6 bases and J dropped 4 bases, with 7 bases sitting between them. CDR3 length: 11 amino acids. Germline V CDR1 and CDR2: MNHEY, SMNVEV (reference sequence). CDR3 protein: CASSSQYEQYF. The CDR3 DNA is TGTGCCAGCAGCTCCCAGTACGAGCAGTACTTC.